This entry lists 30 T cell receptor beta chains sequenced from one sample in a study of OX40 agonist ivuxolimab in advanced cancers. The library relied on the immunoSEQ multiplex PCR assay. TCRdb retrieved this table from immuneACCESS and kept in-frame rearrangements only. Not all clones are present; in checked studies, unresolved V genes account for under half, and no reason is known for the remainder. The sample contains about 70,000 clones, almost 90% of them found a single time. The top ten constitute about 2.1% of the sample. Sequenced material: CD4+ or CD8+ T cells sorted from blood, taken in a trial of the OX40 agonist ivuxolimab. Receptors were obtained from an adult with an advanced solid tumor such as melanoma, head and neck, liver or kidney cancer.

The chain links TRBV5-6 to TRBJ1-2, with D possibly being TRBD1 (5 bases). CDR3 size: 16 residues. V lost 0 bases and J lost 3, with 15 bases in between. Germline assignment: CDR1 SGHDT and CDR2 YYEEEE. CDR3 in DNA: TGTGCCAGCAGCTTGGTATTGGCGGGGACTTACTATGGCTACACCTTC. Translated: CASSLVLAGTYYGYTF.

This chain links TRBV18 with TRBJ2-7; D is ambiguous. Germline assignment: CDR1 KGHSH and CDR2 LQKENI. V lost 0 bases, J lost 3 bases, and 9 bases lay in between. There are 14 residues in the CDR3. The CDR3, as DNA: TGTGCCAGCTCACCACCGTCGGTGAGCTACGAGCAGTACTTC. Its protein product is CASSPPSVSYEQYF.

CDR3 nucleotides: TGCGCCAGCAGTGACCCCGGGGGGGCCGGGGAGCTGTTTTTT. Translated: CASSDPGGAGELFF. The chain combines TRBV10-1 with TRBJ2-2; 8 bases are shared with TRBD2. This CDR3 spans 14 amino acids. Germline V gene data show CDR1 as WNHNN and CDR2 as SYGVQD (reference sequence). The V and J ends lost 3 bases and 6 bases, in that order; junction bases with no gene match: 3.

The chain recombines TRBV27 with TRBJ2-7; D might be TRBD2 (5 bases). V dropped 5 bases and J dropped 6 bases, with 26 bases sitting between them. Per the germline V gene, CDR1 is MNHEY and CDR2 is SMNVEV (reference sequence). There are 17 residues in the CDR3. The CDR3, as DNA: TGTGCCAGCAGTCAGACCCACGGCCGACCGGGGAATAGCGAGCAGTACTTC. It is translated as CASSQTHGRPGNSEQYF.

The chain has TRBV15 and TRBJ2-5, with 8 bases fitting TRBD1. The CDR3 has 15 amino acids. V lost 2 bases, J lost 5 bases, and 7 bases stayed unmatched. The germline CDR1 and CDR2 sequences are LNHNV and YYDKDF (reference sequence). The CDR3 loop is CATSRTGGARETQYF. The CDR3 region has the DNA TGTGCCACCAGCAGAACAGGGGGAGCGAGGGAGACCCAGTACTTC.

The chain couples TRBV27 to TRBJ2-2; the match to TRBD1 covers 7 bases. J lost 4 bases, V lost 6 bases, and 5 bases had no gene match. Germline V gene sequence: CDR1 MNHEY, CDR2 SMNVEV (reference sequence). The CDR3 length is 14 residues. This CDR3 reads CASRRNRGTGELFF. CDR3 nucleotides: TGTGCCAGCAGGAGGAACAGGGGCACCGGGGAGCTGTTTTTT.

This sequence joins TRBV20-1 and TRBJ2-5, with no clear D. The germline CDR1 and CDR2 sequences are DFQATT and SNEGSKA (reference sequence). With 2 bases removed from V and 4 bases from J, the gap between germline ends came to 5 bases. The CDR3 spans 11 residues. The chain's CDR3 is CSARSTETQYF. CDR3 in DNA: TGCAGTGCTAGATCTACAGAGACCCAGTACTTC.

This chain links TRBV19 with TRBJ2-7, with 10 bases matching TRBD1. The V and J ends lost 8 bases and 0 bases, in that order; junction bases with no gene match: 7. This CDR3 contains 15 residues. Germline V gene lookup returns CDR1 LNHDA and CDR2 SQIVND (reference sequence). The CDR3 DNA reads as TGTGCCAGTCGTACCGGGACAGGGGCCTCCTACGAGCAGTACTTC. Translating gives CASRTGTGASYEQYF.

This chain links TRBV19 with TRBJ1-4; 7 nucleotides agree with TRBD1. The CDR3 covers 16 residues. The V gene end was trimmed by 4 bases and the J gene end by 6 bases; junction bases not matched to a gene: 11. The germline CDR1 and CDR2 sequences are LNHDA and SQIVND (reference sequence). This CDR3 reads CASSSGTATDYEKLFF. DNA for the CDR3: TGTGCCAGTAGTAGCGGGACAGCCACTGATTATGAAAAACTGTTTTTT.

J is TRBJ2-3 and V is TRBV19; D is unresolved. CDR3 length: 14 amino acids. The germline gives CDR1 LNHDA, CDR2 SQIVND (reference sequence). V shed 5 bases and J shed 0 bases, with 9 bases lying between them. The CDR3 reads CASSSLMSTDTQYF. As DNA, the CDR3 is TGTGCCAGTAGTTCCTTGATGAGCACAGATACGCAGTATTTT.

The genes are TRBV6-4 and TRBJ2-3, with D tentatively TRBD1 (5 bases). Trimming took off 3 bases at V and 4 bases at J, with 8 bases between the two ends. CDR3 length: 13 amino acids. Germline values: CDR1 MRHNA, CDR2 SNTAGT. This CDR3 is CASSEGAADTQYF. The CDR3 DNA follows: TGTGCCAGCAGTGAAGGGGCCGCAGATACGCAGTATTTT.

V is TRBV11-2 and J is TRBJ2-1; 9 bases agree with TRBD1. J lost 0 bases, V lost 1 base, and 4 bases had no gene match. The germline CDR1 and CDR2 sequences are SGHAT and FQNNGV. This CDR3 is built from 17 residues. CDR3 sequence reads: CASSLGGTGSSYNEQFF. The CDR3 DNA follows: TGTGCCAGCAGCTTAGGCGGGACAGGGAGCTCCTACAATGAGCAGTTCTTC.

The chain is built from TRBV6-1 and TRBJ2-3; D unresolved. The CDR3 totals 15 residues. Germline assignment: CDR1 MNHNS and CDR2 SASEGT. V was pared by 2 bases and J by 1 base, with 10 bases between. In DNA, the CDR3 is TGTGCCAGCAGTGAAACGGAAAGTGGCACAGATACGCAGTATTTT. Protein: CASSETESGTDTQYF.

The genes are TRBV27 and TRBJ2-3; 10 bases are a match to TRBD1. The CDR3 has 14 residues. With V trimmed by 6 bases and J by 7 bases, 7 bases remained unmatched. CDR1 and CDR2 from the germline V gene are MNHEY and SMNVEV (reference sequence). In DNA, the CDR3 is TGTGCCAGCAGCCCGGACAGGGGGTTGAATACGCAGTATTTT. It translates to CASSPDRGLNTQYF.

The chain has TRBV5-6 and TRBJ1-4, with no clear D. Germline V CDR1 and CDR2: SGHDT, YYEEEE. This CDR3 has 14 amino acids. Trimming pared 2 bases from V and 2 bases from J, leaving 7 bases between. For the CDR3, the DNA is TGTGCCAGCAGCTTTCGTGGTACTAATGAAAAACTGTTTTTT. The encoded protein is CASSFRGTNEKLFF. The variable domain in full, completed from reference TRBV5-6 and TRBJ1-4, reads DAGVTQSPTHLIKTRGQQVTLRCSPKSGHDTVSWYQQALGQGPQFIFQYYEEEERQRGNFPDRFSGHQFPNYSSELNVNALLLGDSALYLCASSFRGTNEKLFFGSGTQLSVL.

This chain joins TRBV19 and TRBJ2-7, with 7 positions matching TRBD1. This CDR3 comprises 17 residues. CDR1 is LNHDA and CDR2 is SQIVND in the germline V gene (reference sequence). With V trimmed by 5 bases and J by 3 bases, 16 bases remained unmatched. CDR3 DNA: TGTGCCAGTAGTCCACGCTGGGCCGGGACAGACGACTACGAGCAGTACTTC. Protein sequence: CASSPRWAGTDDYEQYF.

This clone was recorded a few times. The V call is TRBV4-1, the J call TRBJ1-2; TRBD1 aligns across 7 bases. Trimming at V came to 4 bases and at J to 4 bases, leaving 3 bases not matched to a gene. The CDR3 consists of 13 residues. CDR1 and CDR2 (germline): MGHRA, YSYEKL. The CDR3 is CASSPRGGYGYTF. CDR3 sequence (DNA): TGCGCCAGCAGCCCCAGGGGGGGCTATGGCTACACCTTC.

The chain employs TRBV7-9 and TRBJ1-4; D is unresolved. The V end lost 3 bases, the J end lost 3 bases, and 8 bases lay between the germline ends. This CDR3 has 14 residues. Germline V gene data show CDR1 as SEHNR and CDR2 as FQNEAQ (reference sequence). Written as DNA, the CDR3 is TGTGCCAGCAGCTTGGCAGTAGCTAATGAAAAACTGTTTTTT. Its protein is CASSLAVANEKLFF.

The chain employs TRBV5-6 and TRBJ1-6, with D tentatively TRBD1 (6 bases). V lost 2 bases, J lost 0 bases, and 12 bases lay in between. This CDR3 region has 17 residues. Germline CDR1 and CDR2: SGHDT and YYEEEE. The CDR3 reads CASSLLDSLSYNSPLHF. In DNA form, the CDR3 reads TGTGCCAGCAGCTTATTGGACAGCCTCTCCTATAATTCACCCCTCCACTTT.

V gene TRBV30 combines with J gene TRBJ1-1; D is perhaps TRBD1 (5 bases). The CDR3 has 14 amino acids. Germline loops: CDR1 GTSNPN, CDR2 SVGIG (reference sequence). Deletions cut 2 bases from V and 4 bases from J, with 14 bases between. In DNA, the CDR3 is TGTGCCTGGAGTCAGACAGCTAGGAGCACTGAAGCTTTCTTT. It encodes CAWSQTARSTEAFF.

The gene calls are TRBV6-5 and TRBJ2-3; perhaps TRBD1 as D (5 bases). The V gene's germline CDR1 is MNHEY and CDR2 SVGAGI. V lost 6 bases and J lost 0, with 13 bases in between. CDR3 length: 15 residues. The CDR3 here is CASRPTASSTDTQYF. In DNA, the CDR3 is TGTGCCAGCAGGCCGACAGCCTCGAGCACAGATACGCAGTATTTT.

V and J are TRBV29-1 and TRBJ2-7, with a weak D call TRBD2 (6 bases). Germline V CDR1 and CDR2: SQVTM, ANQGSEA. V lost 0 bases to trimming and J lost 6 bases, with 18 bases between them. The CDR3 is 15 amino acids. This chain's CDR3 is CSVEDATSLRIEQYF. The CDR3, as DNA: TGCAGCGTTGAAGATGCCACTAGCCTGAGAATCGAGCAGTACTTC.

The chain employs TRBV7-6 and TRBJ2-2, with D possibly being TRBD1 (6 bases). This CDR3 is 16 amino acids long. Looked up from germline, CDR1 is SGHVS and CDR2 is FNYEAQ. V shed 5 bases and J shed 0 bases, with 13 bases lying between them. CDR3 amino acids: CASSKRQAPNTGELFF. The CDR3 coding sequence is TGTGCCAGCAGCAAAAGACAGGCCCCGAACACCGGGGAGCTGTTTTTT.

The CDR3 DNA follows: TGTGCCAGCAGCGACAGAGCGGGAGGAAGCACAGATACGCAGTATTTT. Translation gives CASSDRAGGSTDTQYF. The rearrangement links TRBV11-3 to TRBJ2-3; TRBD2 matches at 9 bases. J gave up 0 bases and V 5 bases, and 6 bases lay outside the gene matches. The germline V gene encodes CDR1 SGHNT and CDR2 YENEEA. CDR3 size: 16 residues.

The chain recombines TRBV7-8 with TRBJ2-1; D uncertain. V was clipped by 5 bases and J by 1 base, with 6 bases between them. Germline values: CDR1 SGHVS, CDR2 FQNEAQ. The CDR3 spans 13 residues. The CDR3 is CASSLQSYNEQFF. The CDR3 region has the DNA TGTGCCAGCAGCCTTCAATCCTACAATGAGCAGTTCTTC.

J is TRBJ2-5 and V is TRBV5-6, with D perhaps matching TRBD2 (6 bases). The CDR3 has 14 amino acids. Germline CDR1 and CDR2: SGHDT and YYEEEE. Trimming took 3 bases from V and 6 from J, leaving 15 bases between them. The CDR3 loop reads CASSSRLVSKTQYF. CDR3 nucleotides: TGTGCCAGCAGCTCCCGACTAGTTTCAAAGACCCAGTACTTC. The variable domain in full, with the rest retrieved from reference TRBV5-6 and TRBJ2-5, is DAGVTQSPTHLIKTRGQQVTLRCSPKSGHDTVSWYQQALGQGPQFIFQYYEEEERQRGNFPDRFSGHQFPNYSSELNVNALLLGDSALYLCASSSRLVSKTQYFGPGTRLLVL.

This rearrangement joins TRBV7-2 to TRBJ1-2, with 9 bases lining up with TRBD1. Germline CDR1 is SGHTA and CDR2 is FQGNSA. The CDR3 extends over 14 amino acids. V dropped 1 base and J dropped 6; count of bases not matched to a gene: 3. The CDR3 nucleotides are TGTGCCAGCAGCTTAGGGACAGGGGAAAATGGCTACACCTTC. This codes for CASSLGTGENGYTF.

The CDR3 here is CASSSTGEAWNEQFF. The CDR3 DNA is TGTGCCAGCAGCTCAACAGGGGAAGCCTGGAATGAGCAGTTCTTC. The chain couples TRBV11-3 to TRBJ2-1; 7 bases align to TRBD1. The CDR3 loop spans 15 amino acids. The germline V gene has CDR1 SGHNT and CDR2 YENEEA. The V gene end was trimmed by 4 bases and the J gene end by 7 bases; junction bases not matched to a gene: 10.

This chain uses TRBV11-1 with TRBJ2-1, with D unresolved. Looked up from germline, CDR1 is SGHAT and CDR2 is FQDESV (reference sequence). Trimming removed 1 base from V and 4 bases from J, with 5 bases in between. The CDR3 has 13 amino acids. The CDR3 protein is CASSLVQYNEQFF. The CDR3 DNA reads as TGTGCCAGCAGCTTAGTGCAGTACAATGAGCAGTTCTTC.

The chain uses TRBV6-5 and TRBJ2-5; 7 bases are shared with TRBD2. The J segment lost 3 bases and the V segment lost 5 bases, leaving 9 bases of the junction unmatched. Germline lookup yields CDR1 MNHEY and CDR2 SVGAGI. The CDR3 consists of 15 residues. CDR3: CASSAPPAGKETQYF. CDR3 DNA: TGTGCCAGCAGTGCCCCTCCAGCGGGAAAAGAGACCCAGTACTTC.